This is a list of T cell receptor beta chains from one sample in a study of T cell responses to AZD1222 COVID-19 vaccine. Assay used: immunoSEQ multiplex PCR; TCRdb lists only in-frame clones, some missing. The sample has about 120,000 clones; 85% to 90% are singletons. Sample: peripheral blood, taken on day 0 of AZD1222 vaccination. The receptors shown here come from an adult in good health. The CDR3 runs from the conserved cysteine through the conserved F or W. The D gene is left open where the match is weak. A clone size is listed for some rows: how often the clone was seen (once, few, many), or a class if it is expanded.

CDR3 DNA: TGTGCCAGCAGCTTAGCGGACAGAGACTACGAGCAGTACTTC
CDR3 protein: CASSLADRDYEQYF
D gene: NA
V gene: TRBV7-8
J gene: TRBJ2-7
clone size: NA

CDR3 DNA: TGTGCCAGCAGCGATAGACAGGGGCAACATGAAAAACTGTTTTTT
CDR3 protein: CASSDRQGQHEKLFF
D gene: TRBD1
V gene: TRBV11-2
J gene: TRBJ1-4
clone size: few

CDR3 DNA: TGCGCCAGCAGCTGGGAGGGGGGTCAGGTTAACGACGAGCAGTACTTC
CDR3 protein: CASSWEGGQVNDEQYF
D gene: NA
V gene: TRBV5-1
J gene: TRBJ2-7
clone size: NA

CDR3 DNA: TGTGCCAGCAGTCACCGGGCCCCCACTGGGGGCGAGCAGTACTTC
CDR3 protein: CASSHRAPTGGEQYF
D gene: NA
V gene: TRBV6-5
J gene: TRBJ2-7
clone size: NA

CDR3 DNA: TGTGCCAGTAGTATAGACGGGACCGGGGAGCTGTTTTTT
CDR3 protein: CASSIDGTGELFF
D gene: NA
V gene: TRBV19
J gene: TRBJ2-2
clone size: NA

CDR3 DNA: TGTGCCAGCAGCTTAGCGGCAGGGTCTGATGGCTACACCTTC
CDR3 protein: CASSLAAGSDGYTF
D gene: NA
V gene: TRBV7-9
J gene: TRBJ1-2
clone size: NA

CDR3 DNA: TGTGCCAGCAGGAGGTCTGCAGGGGTTGGGACTGAAGCTTTCTTT
CDR3 protein: CASRRSAGVGTEAFF
D gene: NA
V gene: TRBV6-5
J gene: TRBJ1-1
clone size: once

CDR3 DNA: TGTGCCAGTTGTGGCGGGAGCTGCAATGAGCAGTTCTTC
CDR3 protein: CASCGGSCNEQFF
D gene: TRBD2
V gene: TRBV19
J gene: TRBJ2-1
clone size: NA

CDR3 DNA: TGTGCCAGCAGCTTAGTGGGAGGAGATACGCAGTATTTT
CDR3 protein: CASSLVGGDTQYF
D gene: NA
V gene: TRBV7-2
J gene: TRBJ2-3
clone size: NA

CDR3 DNA: TGTGCCAGTAGTCTCCGACTGAGCGGGTATCGCACAGATACGCAGTATTTT
CDR3 protein: CASSLRLSGYRTDTQYF
D gene: NA
V gene: TRBV19
J gene: TRBJ2-3
clone size: once

CDR3 DNA: TGTGCCATCAGTGAACCGGCCGGGGAGCTGTTTTTT
CDR3 protein: CAISEPAGELFF
D gene: NA
V gene: TRBV10-3
J gene: TRBJ2-2
clone size: NA

CDR3 DNA: TGTGCCAGCAGTTACTCAGGGAGGGATGGCTACACCTTC
CDR3 protein: CASSYSGRDGYTF
D gene: NA
V gene: TRBV6-2/TRBV6-3
J gene: TRBJ1-2
clone size: NA

CDR3 DNA: TGTGCCAGCAGCTTTACCCGCGGGACCCCCTGGGAAGAGACCCAGTACTTC
CDR3 protein: CASSFTRGTPWEETQYF
D gene: NA
V gene: TRBV7-9
J gene: TRBJ2-5
clone size: NA

CDR3 DNA: TGTGCCAGCACGGCTAACTATGGCTACACCTTC
CDR3 protein: CASTANYGYTF
D gene: NA
V gene: TRBV28
J gene: TRBJ1-2
clone size: NA

CDR3 DNA: TGTGCCAGCACCAGTGGGGGCCGATACACAGATACGCAGTATTTT
CDR3 protein: CASTSGGRYTDTQYF
D gene: NA
V gene: TRBV7-9
J gene: TRBJ2-3
clone size: NA

CDR3 DNA: TGCGCCAGCAGCTTGGACGGCATGAACACTGAAGCTTTCTTT
CDR3 protein: CASSLDGMNTEAFF
D gene: NA
V gene: TRBV5-1
J gene: TRBJ1-1
clone size: NA

CDR3 DNA: TGTGCCAGCAGAGCAGGACAGGGGGCCGGTTCACCCCTCCACTTT
CDR3 protein: CASRAGQGAGSPLHF
D gene: TRBD1
V gene: TRBV3-1/TRBV3-2
J gene: TRBJ1-6
clone size: NA

CDR3 DNA: TGTGCCAGCTCACCAATTTCAGGGCCGAACTATGGCTACACCTTC
CDR3 protein: CASSPISGPNYGYTF
D gene: NA
V gene: TRBV18
J gene: TRBJ1-2
clone size: once

CDR3 DNA: TGTGCCAGCAGCGCCCGCCGGGGGTATGAAGCTTTCTTT
CDR3 protein: CASSARRGYEAFF
D gene: NA
V gene: TRBV5-6
J gene: TRBJ1-1
clone size: NA

CDR3 DNA: TGTGCCAGCAGCTCGAGGACCTCGGGGGAGCTGTTTTTT
CDR3 protein: CASSSRTSGELFF
D gene: NA
V gene: TRBV7-3
J gene: TRBJ2-2
clone size: NA

CDR3 DNA: TGTGCCAGCAGTTACGGGAAGACCACTGAAGCTTTCTTT
CDR3 protein: CASSYGKTTEAFF
D gene: NA
V gene: TRBV6-5
J gene: TRBJ1-1
clone size: NA

CDR3 DNA: TGTGCCAGCAGATCAGACAGCAATAGCAATCAGCCCCAGCATTTT
CDR3 protein: CASRSDSNSNQPQHF
D gene: NA
V gene: TRBV6-5
J gene: TRBJ1-5
clone size: NA

CDR3 DNA: TGTGCCAGCAGTGACCCCGGGTCAGGGACCGGGGAGCTGTTTTTT
CDR3 protein: CASSDPGSGTGELFF
D gene: NA
V gene: TRBV25-1
J gene: TRBJ2-2
clone size: NA

CDR3 DNA: TGTGCCATTTCGATAGACAGGGTTCCAGATACGCAGTATTTT
CDR3 protein: CAISIDRVPDTQYF
D gene: NA
V gene: TRBV21-1
J gene: TRBJ2-3
clone size: NA

CDR3 DNA: TGTGCCAGCAGCTTAGAGTCAACGTCCTACAATGAGCAGTTCTTC
CDR3 protein: CASSLESTSYNEQFF
D gene: NA
V gene: TRBV7-2
J gene: TRBJ2-1
clone size: NA

CDR3 DNA: TGTGCCAGCTCGTTTCTCCGGATTGGAGGGGCCAACGTCCTGACTTTC
CDR3 protein: CASSFLRIGGANVLTF
D gene: NA
V gene: TRBV28
J gene: TRBJ2-6
clone size: NA

CDR3 DNA: TGTGCCAGTGGGGGACTAGCGCGCTACGAGCAGTACTTC
CDR3 protein: CASGGLARYEQYF
D gene: TRBD2
V gene: TRBV9
J gene: TRBJ2-7
clone size: NA

CDR3 DNA: TGTGCCAGCAACAAACAGCGGGAGGGCACTGAAGCTTTCTTT
CDR3 protein: CASNKQREGTEAFF
D gene: NA
V gene: TRBV6-5
J gene: TRBJ1-1
clone size: once

CDR3 DNA: TGTGCCAGCACCGCCCCGGCTGCGGGTACTGAAGCTTTCTTT
CDR3 protein: CASTAPAAGTEAFF
D gene: NA
V gene: TRBV2
J gene: TRBJ1-1
clone size: NA

CDR3 DNA: TGCGCCAGCAGCTTGGCCGGGGGCTGGAACACTGAAGCTTTCTTT
CDR3 protein: CASSLAGGWNTEAFF
D gene: NA
V gene: TRBV5-1
J gene: TRBJ1-1
clone size: NA

CDR3 DNA: TGTGCCACCAAAAGGGGGCAGTTTTTTCCAACTAATGAAAAACTGTTTTTT
CDR3 protein: CATKRGQFFPTNEKLFF
D gene: TRBD1
V gene: TRBV2
J gene: TRBJ1-4
clone size: NA

CDR3 DNA: TGTGCCAGCAGTGAAGACAGGGGCTTAAACACCGGGGAGCTGTTTTTT
CDR3 protein: CASSEDRGLNTGELFF
D gene: TRBD1
V gene: TRBV6-1
J gene: TRBJ2-2
clone size: NA

CDR3 DNA: TGCGCCAGCAGCTTGGAACAGGATTCACCCCTCCACTTT
CDR3 protein: CASSLEQDSPLHF
D gene: NA
V gene: TRBV5-1
J gene: TRBJ1-6
clone size: NA

CDR3 DNA: TGTGCCAGCAGCGGAAAAGATGGGCTGGAGACCCAGTACTTC
CDR3 protein: CASSGKDGLETQYF
D gene: NA
V gene: TRBV5-4
J gene: TRBJ2-5
clone size: NA

CDR3 DNA: TGCAGCGTTGTCAGGGAGGGTTTCAACGGCTACACCTTC
CDR3 protein: CSVVREGFNGYTF
D gene: NA
V gene: TRBV29-1
J gene: TRBJ1-2
clone size: NA

CDR3 DNA: TGCGCCAGCAGCTTGGATGTTAGCGGAGTGGGGTTACTCGAGCAGTACTTC
CDR3 protein: CASSLDVSGVGLLEQYF
D gene: NA
V gene: TRBV5-1
J gene: TRBJ2-7
clone size: few

CDR3 DNA: TGTGCCAGCAGTTTAGATTCTAGCGGGACGAAACATCGGTGGCAGTTCTTC
CDR3 protein: CASSLDSSGTKHRWQFF
D gene: TRBD2
V gene: TRBV28
J gene: TRBJ2-1
clone size: NA

CDR3 DNA: TGTGCCAGCAGCCTCCAAAAGGGACAGGGGGGGACTGAAGCTTTCTTT
CDR3 protein: CASSLQKGQGGTEAFF
D gene: TRBD1
V gene: TRBV3-1/TRBV3-2
J gene: TRBJ1-1
clone size: NA

CDR3 DNA: TGTGCCTGGAGTGTAAGGTCTTCCGGGGGTACGGTCGGCTACACCTTC
CDR3 protein: CAWSVRSSGGTVGYTF
D gene: NA
V gene: TRBV30
J gene: TRBJ1-2
clone size: NA

CDR3 DNA: TGTGCCAGCAGCTCCCGACAGGGGGCGGGATACGAGCAGTACTTC
CDR3 protein: CASSSRQGAGYEQYF
D gene: TRBD1
V gene: TRBV7-9
J gene: TRBJ2-7
clone size: once

CDR3 DNA: TGTGCCAGCAGCTCCCGGCCCAGGGGTGGGAGTTCGGCTAATGAAAAACTGTTTTTT
CDR3 protein: CASSSRPRGGSSANEKLFF
D gene: NA
V gene: TRBV7-9
J gene: TRBJ1-4
clone size: NA

CDR3 DNA: TGTGCCAGCAGTGCGCAACGAAGCACAGATACGCAGTATTTT
CDR3 protein: CASSAQRSTDTQYF
D gene: NA
V gene: TRBV27
J gene: TRBJ2-3
clone size: NA

CDR3 DNA: TGTGCCAGCAGCTTGGAGCAGTTTACCAGCTACACCTTC
CDR3 protein: CASSLEQFTSYTF
D gene: NA
V gene: TRBV7-9
J gene: TRBJ1-2
clone size: NA

CDR3 DNA: TGTGCCAGCAGCACCCGGGACACCGTTGAAGCTTTCTTT
CDR3 protein: CASSTRDTVEAFF
D gene: NA
V gene: TRBV11-1
J gene: TRBJ1-1
clone size: NA

CDR3 DNA: TGTGCCAGCTCATCGGGCCGCTCGTGGGAGACCCAGTACTTC
CDR3 protein: CASSSGRSWETQYF
D gene: NA
V gene: TRBV18
J gene: TRBJ2-5
clone size: NA

CDR3 DNA: TGTGCCAGCACCCCGATCGGCGGGTACAATGAGCAGTTCTTC
CDR3 protein: CASTPIGGYNEQFF
D gene: NA
V gene: TRBV28
J gene: TRBJ2-1
clone size: once

CDR3 DNA: TGTGCCAGCAGCCAAAAGCCGCTCGGCTCCTACGAGCAGTACTTC
CDR3 protein: CASSQKPLGSYEQYF
D gene: NA
V gene: TRBV3-1/TRBV3-2
J gene: TRBJ2-7
clone size: NA

CDR3 DNA: TGTGCCAGTACTCTACTAGCGGGAGGCGGGGAGCTGTTTTTT
CDR3 protein: CASTLLAGGGELFF
D gene: TRBD2
V gene: TRBV19
J gene: TRBJ2-2
clone size: NA

CDR3 DNA: TGCGCCAGCGGCGGGGGAGACAGAGACGGGGAGCTGTTTTTT
CDR3 protein: CASGGGDRDGELFF
D gene: TRBD2
V gene: TRBV5-1
J gene: TRBJ2-2
clone size: NA

CDR3 DNA: TGTGCCATCAGTGTGTTAAGGGGGACCTACGAGCAGTACTTC
CDR3 protein: CAISVLRGTYEQYF
D gene: NA
V gene: TRBV10-3
J gene: TRBJ2-7
clone size: once

CDR3 DNA: TGTGCCAGCAGTACCAGGGACAGGGACATCAATCAGCCCCAGCATTTT
CDR3 protein: CASSTRDRDINQPQHF
D gene: TRBD1
V gene: TRBV28
J gene: TRBJ1-5
clone size: few

CDR3 DNA: TGTGCCAGCAGCTTCGGGACAGGGTCCGGCGGCTACACCTTC
CDR3 protein: CASSFGTGSGGYTF
D gene: TRBD1
V gene: TRBV7-9
J gene: TRBJ1-2
clone size: NA

CDR3 DNA: TGTGCCACCAGCGTCGGCGGTGCGGGGAATCAGCCCCAGCATTTT
CDR3 protein: CATSVGGAGNQPQHF
D gene: NA
V gene: TRBV15
J gene: TRBJ1-5
clone size: NA

CDR3 DNA: TGTGCCAGCAGCTTAGCGGCGGGGAGGCAAGAGACCCAGTACTTC
CDR3 protein: CASSLAAGRQETQYF
D gene: NA
V gene: TRBV7-2
J gene: TRBJ2-5
clone size: NA